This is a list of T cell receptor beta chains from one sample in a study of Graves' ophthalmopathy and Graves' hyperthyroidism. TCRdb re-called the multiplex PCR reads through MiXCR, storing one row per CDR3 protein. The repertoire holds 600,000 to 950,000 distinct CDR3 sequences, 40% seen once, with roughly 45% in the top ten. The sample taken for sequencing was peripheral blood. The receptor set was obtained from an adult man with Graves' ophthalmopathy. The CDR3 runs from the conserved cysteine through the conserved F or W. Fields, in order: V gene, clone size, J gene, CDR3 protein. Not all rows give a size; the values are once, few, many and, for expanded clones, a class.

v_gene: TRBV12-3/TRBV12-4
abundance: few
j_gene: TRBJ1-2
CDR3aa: CASSLGRAHYGYTF

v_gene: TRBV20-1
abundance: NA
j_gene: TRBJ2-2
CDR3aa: CSASAVAGGRRTGELFF

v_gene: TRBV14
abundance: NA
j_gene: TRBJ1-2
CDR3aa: CASSQDTVYGYTF

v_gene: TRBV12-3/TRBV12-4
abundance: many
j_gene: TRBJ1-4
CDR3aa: CASSFRTGSEKLFF

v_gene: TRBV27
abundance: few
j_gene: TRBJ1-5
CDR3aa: CASSYRGFSQPQHF

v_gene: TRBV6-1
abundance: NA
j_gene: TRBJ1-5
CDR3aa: CASSGTVSSNQPQHF

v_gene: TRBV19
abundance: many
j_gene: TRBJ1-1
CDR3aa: CASSRDTEAFF

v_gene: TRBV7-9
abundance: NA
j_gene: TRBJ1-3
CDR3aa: CASSSHRQGSSGNTIYF

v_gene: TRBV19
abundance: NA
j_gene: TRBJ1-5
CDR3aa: CASSTTGYNQPQHF

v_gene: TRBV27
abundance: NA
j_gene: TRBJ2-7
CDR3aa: CASSLTKDGYEQYF

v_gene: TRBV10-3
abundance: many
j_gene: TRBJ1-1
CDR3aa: CAIRENTEAFF

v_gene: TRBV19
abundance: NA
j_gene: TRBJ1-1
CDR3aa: CASSCGGGANTEAFF

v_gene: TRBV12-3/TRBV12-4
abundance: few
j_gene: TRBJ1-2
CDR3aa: CASSQETSGYGYTF

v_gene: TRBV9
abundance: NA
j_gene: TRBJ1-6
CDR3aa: CASSVGDRAYNSPLHF

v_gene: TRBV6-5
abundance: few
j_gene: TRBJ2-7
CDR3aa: CASSSGQGIVASYEQYF

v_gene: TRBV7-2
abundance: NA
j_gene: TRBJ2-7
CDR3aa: CASSAEKTRDRITYEQHF

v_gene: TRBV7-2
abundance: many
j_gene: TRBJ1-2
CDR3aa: CASRLRQGANGYTF

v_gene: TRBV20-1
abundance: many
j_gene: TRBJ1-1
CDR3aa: CSAKTPMNTEAFF

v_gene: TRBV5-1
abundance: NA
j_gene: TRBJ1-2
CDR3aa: CASSLAQAYGCTF

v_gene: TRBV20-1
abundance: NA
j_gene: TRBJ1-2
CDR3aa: CRASRGNTNYGYTF

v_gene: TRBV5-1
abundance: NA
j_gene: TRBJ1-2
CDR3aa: CASSSSGWLRGYTF

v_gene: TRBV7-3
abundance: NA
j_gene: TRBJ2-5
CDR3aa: CASSIGLAGGHLETQYF

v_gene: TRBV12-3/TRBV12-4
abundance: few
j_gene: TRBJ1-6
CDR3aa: CASSFRSYNSPLHF

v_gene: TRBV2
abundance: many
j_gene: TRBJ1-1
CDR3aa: CASSDQGATEAFF

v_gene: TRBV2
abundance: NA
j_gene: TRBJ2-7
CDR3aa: CASSLSEGPRAQYF

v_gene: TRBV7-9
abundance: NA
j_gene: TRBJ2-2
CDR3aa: CASSKETPTTSGELFF

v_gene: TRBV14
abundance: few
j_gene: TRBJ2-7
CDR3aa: CASSQDPRHEQYF

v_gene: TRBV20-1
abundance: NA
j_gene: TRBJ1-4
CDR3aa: CSAQDRVF

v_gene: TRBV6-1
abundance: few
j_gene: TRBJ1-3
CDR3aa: CASSGSSGNTIYF

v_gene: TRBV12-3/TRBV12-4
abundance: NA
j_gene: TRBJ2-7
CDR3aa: CASSLAGSGQYF

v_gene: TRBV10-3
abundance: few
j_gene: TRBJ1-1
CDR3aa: CAISEGYRGTEAFF

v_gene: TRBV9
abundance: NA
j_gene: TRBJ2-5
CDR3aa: CASSQVQTSAETQYF

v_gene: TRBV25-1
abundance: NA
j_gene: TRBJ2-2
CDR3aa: CASSLVIIVGQANTGELFF

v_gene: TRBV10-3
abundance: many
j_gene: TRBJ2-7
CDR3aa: CAISDGQDLSYEQYF

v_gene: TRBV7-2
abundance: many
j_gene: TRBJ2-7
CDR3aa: CASTLPGGFDEQYF

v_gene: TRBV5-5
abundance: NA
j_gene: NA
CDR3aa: CASSQEQGWDEQFF

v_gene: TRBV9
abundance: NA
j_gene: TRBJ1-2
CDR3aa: CASRRTNGQNYGYTF

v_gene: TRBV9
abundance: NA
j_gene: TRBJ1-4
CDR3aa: CASSERAGDEKLFF

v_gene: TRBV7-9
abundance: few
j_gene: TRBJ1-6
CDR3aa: CASSPQTPRDLHF

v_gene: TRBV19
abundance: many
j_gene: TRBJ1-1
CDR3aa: CASGTGFNTEAFF

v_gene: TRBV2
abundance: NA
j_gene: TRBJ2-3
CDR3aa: CASSRAVTDTQYF

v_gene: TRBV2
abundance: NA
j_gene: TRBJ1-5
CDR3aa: CAWSVGTGFGPQHF

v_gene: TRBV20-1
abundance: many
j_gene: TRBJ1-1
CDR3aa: CSAEPGQGPKAFF

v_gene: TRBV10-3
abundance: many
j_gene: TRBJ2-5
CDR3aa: CAIGGLDTQETQYF

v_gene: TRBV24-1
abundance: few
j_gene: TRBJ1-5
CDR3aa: CATSDSGGGQPQHF

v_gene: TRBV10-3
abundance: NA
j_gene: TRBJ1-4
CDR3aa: CVSTGTHNEKLFF

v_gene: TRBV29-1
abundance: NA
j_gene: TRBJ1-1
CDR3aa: CSVEEGFPSTEAFF

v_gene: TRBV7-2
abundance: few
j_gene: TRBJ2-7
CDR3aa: CASSLDGGGRISYEQYF

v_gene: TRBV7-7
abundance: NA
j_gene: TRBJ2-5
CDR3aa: CASSPLGGGRETQYF

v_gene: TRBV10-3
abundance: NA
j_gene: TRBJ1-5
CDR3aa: CASSKRQGGQPQHF

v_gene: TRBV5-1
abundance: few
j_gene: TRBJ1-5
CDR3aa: CASSLSGGVLQPQHF